A single sample gave rise to the 31 T cell receptor beta chains below, sequenced in a study of shared clonotypes between healthy human individuals. Method: immunoSEQ multiplex PCR; TCRdb's copy keeps in-frame clones and lacks some. The sample has millions of clones, around 95% seen once; the top ten hold roughly 0.13%. The sample comprised naive CD4+ T cells sorted from blood. Documented subset: CD45RA+ positively selected. Every receptor here comes from a man younger than 30 in good health.

The chain employs TRBV28 and TRBJ2-1, with 11 bases matching TRBD1. CDR3 length: 19 residues. Germline lookup yields CDR1 MDHEN and CDR2 SYDVKM. Trimming cost V 4 bases and J 0 bases; bases outside gene matches: 11. The CDR3 sequence: CASSSPGQGALRSYNEQFF. Here the CDR3 DNA reads TGTGCCAGCAGTTCCCCAGGACAGGGGGCTTTGCGCTCCTACAATGAGCAGTTCTTC.

The genes are TRBV11-2 and TRBJ1-5; D gene uncertain. CDR3 size: 13 residues. Trimming took off 5 bases at V and 4 bases at J, with 9 bases between the two ends. Germline lookup yields CDR1 SGHAT and CDR2 FQNNGV. CDR3 DNA: TGTGCCAGCAGCGAGACGAGGAATCAGCCCCAGCATTTT. It encodes CASSETRNQPQHF.

The V gene is TRBV18, the J gene TRBJ2-3, with D possibly called TRBD1 or TRBD2 (6 bases each). Trimming removed 3 bases at V and 0 bases at J, with 16 bases between. The CDR3 has 17 residues. CDR1 is KGHSH, CDR2 LQKENI, per germline. The DNA for the CDR3 is TGTGCCAGCTCACCCCTCGTGGGGGGCCTAAGCACAGATACGCAGTATTTT. It yields the protein CASSPLVGGLSTDTQYF.

The chain recombines TRBV2 with TRBJ2-1; 9 nucleotides agree with TRBD1. The V gene's germline CDR1 is SNHLY and CDR2 FYNNEI. V was clipped by 6 bases and J by 9 bases; unmatched bases: 9. The CDR3 has 14 amino acids. The CDR3 spells CASRTGTGLAEQFF. In nucleotides, the CDR3 is TGTGCCAGCAGGACCGGGACAGGGCTAGCTGAGCAGTTCTTC.

Points on this clone: The same CDR3 also results from other DNA sequences found in this sample. The V call is TRBV28, the J call TRBJ2-7, with 11 bases fitting TRBD1. The CDR3 is 15 residues long. Germline lookup yields CDR1 MDHEN and CDR2 SYDVKM. Trimming at V came to 6 bases and at J to 4 bases, leaving 8 bases not matched to a gene. This chain's CDR3 is CASSSAGTGGYEQYF. Here the CDR3 DNA reads TGTGCCAGCAGCTCTGCCGGGACAGGGGGATACGAGCAGTACTTC.

The chain recombines TRBV28 with TRBJ1-2, with 7 bases matching TRBD1. The germline gives CDR1 MDHEN, CDR2 SYDVKM. The CDR3 runs to 15 residues. The J segment lost 0 bases and the V segment lost 4 bases, leaving 5 bases of the junction unmatched. This CDR3 reads CASSSTGISNYGYTF. The CDR3 coding sequence is TGTGCCAGCAGTTCGACAGGGATCTCTAACTATGGCTACACCTTC.

The CDR3 nucleotides read TGTGCCAGCTCACCACCAACAGGGGGGAACTCTAACTATGGCTACACCTTC. This encodes CASSPPTGGNSNYGYTF. The chain couples TRBV18 to TRBJ1-2; 8 bases are shared with TRBD1. CDR3 size: 17 residues. With V trimmed by 0 bases and J by 0 bases, 6 bases remained unmatched. CDR1 and CDR2 from the germline V gene are KGHSH and LQKENI.

A few counts support this clone. The V gene is TRBV4-1, the J gene TRBJ1-1, with TRBD1 matching 8 bases. This CDR3 has 13 residues. CDR1 MGHRA and CDR2 YSYEKL come from the germline V gene. The junction had 1 base not matched to a gene; V was cut back by 1 base and J by 6 bases. This chain's CDR3 is CASSQVQGAEAFF. CDR3 coding DNA: TGCGCCAGCAGCCAAGTACAGGGGGCTGAAGCTTTCTTT.

Comment on this clone: Distinct nucleotide sequences in the sample also encode this CDR3. For the CDR3, the DNA is TGTGCCAGCAGCCCGGGACCACTCTCTGGAAACACCATATATTTT. The encoded protein is CASSPGPLSGNTIYF. The chain joins TRBV5-4 to TRBJ1-3; TRBD1 is a possible D gene (5 bases). Deletions cut 4 bases from V and 0 bases from J, with 11 bases between. Per germline, CDR1 SGHNT and CDR2 YYREEE (reference sequence). The CDR3 sequence is 15 residues long.

This rearrangement joins TRBV6-5 to TRBJ2-1, with 7 bases fitting TRBD1. Germline CDR1 MNHEY, CDR2 SVGAGI. The length of the CDR3 is 14 residues. J was trimmed by 2 bases and V by 6 bases; bases with no gene match: 4. The CDR3 DNA reads as TGTGCCAGCAGCGACAGGGAAACCTACAATGAGCAGTTCTTC. Protein sequence: CASSDRETYNEQFF.

The chain combines TRBV6-1 with TRBJ2-5; D gene ambiguous. Germline V gene sequence: CDR1 MNHNS, CDR2 SASEGT. The CDR3 contains 12 residues. Trimming cost V 6 bases and J 3 bases, with 8 bases left between them. This chain's CDR3 is CASSAGKETQYF. CDR3 DNA: TGTGCCAGCAGCGCCGGAAAAGAGACCCAGTACTTC.

The V gene is TRBV5-8, the J gene TRBJ1-2; the D gene is possibly TRBD1 (5 bases). The V and J ends lost 4 bases and 4 bases respectively, with 11 bases between them. From germline, CDR1 is SGHTS and CDR2 YDEGEE. The CDR3 totals 13 residues. The CDR3 sequence is CASSTGVVYGYTF. CDR3 coding DNA: TGTGCCAGCAGCACGGGGGTAGTCTATGGCTACACCTTC.

The rearrangement joins TRBV21-1 to TRBJ2-7; TRBD2, the table's D call, was not compared with the DNA. TRBV21-1 is a pseudogene. This CDR3 is built from 13 residues. The CDR3 nucleotides are TGTGCCAGCAGCTTTAGCGACATTTACGAGCAGTACTTC. As protein: CASSFSDIYEQYF.

The chain carries TRBV5-1 and TRBJ2-2; TRBD2 is a possible D gene (6 bases). V shed 0 bases and J shed 5 bases, with 14 bases lying between them. Germline CDR1 and CDR2: SGHRS and YFSETQ. CDR3 size: 16 residues. As DNA, the CDR3 is TGCGCCAGCAGCTTGGTGGCGGGGATCGTAACCGGGGAGCTGTTTTTT. It translates to CASSLVAGIVTGELFF.

The chain is built from TRBV19 and TRBJ1-5; 7 bases map to TRBD1. The V and J ends lost 5 bases and 6 bases, in that order; junction bases with no gene match: 4. This CDR3 is 13 amino acids long. Germline V gives CDR1 LNHDA, CDR2 SQIVND (reference sequence). The CDR3 DNA reads TGTGCCAGTAGTGTGACAGGGCGTCAGCCCCAGCATTTT. Its translation: CASSVTGRQPQHF.

Notes on this clone: At the DNA level, this CDR3 is encoded by other sequences in the same sample as well. The rearrangement uses TRBV5-1 and TRBJ1-2; tentative D call: TRBD1 (5 bases). The germline V gene has CDR1 SGHRS and CDR2 YFSETQ. Trimming stripped 0 bases from V and 4 bases from J, with 7 bases between. The CDR3 spans 13 residues. In nucleotides, the CDR3 is TGCGCCAGCAGCTTGGCAGGGTCCTATGGCTACACCTTC. It codes for CASSLAGSYGYTF.

This sequence joins TRBV6-1 and TRBJ2-7; D possibly corresponds to TRBD2 (5 bases). CDR3 size: 14 residues. CDR1 and CDR2 (germline): MNHNS, SASEGT. V was trimmed by 2 bases and J by 2 bases, leaving 10 bases between them. CDR3 protein: CASSETEVPYEQYF. As DNA, the CDR3 is TGTGCCAGCAGTGAAACGGAGGTCCCCTACGAGCAGTACTTC.

The V and J genes are TRBV7-2 and TRBJ1-1; TRBD1 might be the D (6 bases). V was shortened by 5 bases and J by 5 bases, with 12 bases between the two germline ends. The CDR3 spans 13 residues. Germline CDR1 SGHTA, CDR2 FQGNSA. The CDR3 loop reads CASSPRGWTEAFF. CDR3 in DNA: TGTGCCAGCAGCCCCAGGGGTTGGACTGAAGCTTTCTTT. The variable domain in full, with the rest retrieved from reference TRBV7-2 and TRBJ1-1, is GAGVSQSPSNKVTEKGKDVELRCDPISGHTALYWYRQSLGQGLEFLIYFQGNSAPDKSGLPSDRFSAERTGGSVSTLTIQRTQQEDSAVYLCASSPRGWTEAFFGQGTRLTVV.

About this clone itself: Distinct nucleotide sequences in the sample also encode this CDR3. The chain links TRBV28 to TRBJ1-2; possible D gene TRBD1, 5 bases. The V and J ends lost 6 bases and 5 bases respectively, with 10 bases between them. In germline, CDR1 is MDHEN, CDR2 SYDVKM. The CDR3 is made up of 12 amino acids. The CDR3 loop reads CASSPRQYGYTF. The CDR3 DNA reads TGTGCCAGCAGCCCCAGACAGTATGGCTACACCTTC.

As to this clone: This may be a read error: a much more frequent sequence differs by one nucleotide. In the same sample, other DNA sequences code for this CDR3. J is TRBJ2-7 and V is TRBV11-2; 7 bases match TRBD1. The CDR3 consists of 14 residues. CDR1 SGHAT and CDR2 FQNNGV come from the germline V gene. V was pared by 1 base and J by 2 bases, with 2 bases of the junction left unmatched. The DNA for the CDR3 is TGTGCCAGCAGCTTAGGGACAGGACCCTACGAGCAGTACTTC. Protein sequence: CASSLGTGPYEQYF. Variable domain in full (rest from reference TRBV11-2 and TRBJ2-7): EAGVAQSPRYKIIEKRQSVAFWCNPISGHATLYWYQQILGQGPKLLIQFQNNGVVDDSQLPKDRFSAERLKGVDSTLKIQPAKLEDSAVYLCASSLGTGPYEQYFGPGTRLTVT.

V is TRBV7-9 and J is TRBJ1-4; D perhaps matches TRBD1 (6 bases). The CDR3 has 14 residues. Germline V lookup: CDR1 SEHNR, CDR2 FQNEAQ (reference sequence). Trimming cost V 5 bases and J 10 bases, with 17 bases left between them. This CDR3 is CASSLVGGDGKLFF. CDR3 bases: TGTGCCAGCAGCCTTGTCGGGGGCGACGGAAAACTGTTTTTT.

The chain links TRBV6-6 to TRBJ2-7; 9 nucleotides line up with TRBD1. Germline V gene sequence: CDR1 MNHNY, CDR2 SVGAGI (reference sequence). This CDR3 spans 15 amino acids. After removal of 5 bases from V and 4 bases from J, the junction contained 9 bases not matched to a gene. Here the CDR3 reads CASSPSTGGVYEQYF. The CDR3 region has the DNA TGTGCCAGCAGTCCATCGACAGGGGGGGTGTACGAGCAGTACTTC.

In the case of this clone: A much more abundant neighbour one base away suggests this may be a read error. This rearrangement joins TRBV4-1 to TRBJ2-7; a weak D match, TRBD2 (6 bases). CDR3 size: 15 residues. V lost 1 base and J 2 bases, leaving 12 bases between the germline ends. Germline CDR1 MGHRA, CDR2 YSYEKL. CDR3 coding DNA: TGCGCCAGCAGCCAAGGGCGGGGCTATACCTACGAGCAGTACTTC. Translating gives CASSQGRGYTYEQYF.

The chain is built from TRBV10-3 and TRBJ1-1; D gene ambiguous. In germline, CDR1 is ENHRY, CDR2 SYGVKD. Between the trimmed V and J ends, which lost 0 bases and 4 bases, there was a span of 12 bases. The CDR3 consists of 15 residues. The CDR3 sequence: CAISESPGVSTEAFF. CDR3 sequence (DNA): TGTGCCATCAGTGAGTCTCCCGGCGTTAGCACTGAAGCTTTCTTT.

J is TRBJ2-1 and V is TRBV6-5; TRBD2 aligns across 7 bases. Germline lookup yields CDR1 MNHEY and CDR2 SVGAGI. The ends lost 2 bases at V and 4 bases at J; junction bases unmatched: 5. The CDR3 extends over 15 amino acids. CDR3 amino acids: CASSYGLAVYNEQFF. The CDR3 DNA reads TGTGCCAGCAGTTACGGGCTAGCGGTATACAATGAGCAGTTCTTC.

The V gene is TRBV28, the J gene TRBJ2-7; 9 nucleotides agree with TRBD1. This CDR3 contains 14 residues. Germline CDR1 MDHEN, CDR2 SYDVKM. The junction had 5 bases not matched to a gene; V was cut back by 3 bases and J by 5 bases. CDR3 region: CASSLGQGSHEQYF. CDR3 DNA: TGTGCCAGCAGTTTGGGACAGGGCAGCCACGAGCAGTACTTC.

As for this clone: Germline is not matched at one junction end, which may reflect a read error. This rearrangement joins TRBV7-7 to TRBJ1-1; 8 positions agree with TRBD1. CDR3 length equals 16 residues. CDR1 is SSHAT, CDR2 FNYEAQ, per germline (reference sequence). The CDR3 reads CASSLWGGTGGTEAFF. The CDR3, as DNA: TGTGCTAGCAGCTTATGGGGTGGAACAGGGGGCACTGAAGCTTTCTTT.

V usage is TRBV30 and J usage is TRBJ2-6; D possibly corresponds to TRBD2 (6 bases). This CDR3 has 18 amino acids. V shed 5 bases and J shed 0 bases, with 20 bases lying between them. Germline V gene data show CDR1 as GTSNPN and CDR2 as SVGIG (reference sequence). CDR3 region: CAWGNPGLPFSGANVLTF. In DNA, the CDR3 is TGTGCCTGGGGGAACCCGGGACTCCCTTTCTCTGGGGCCAACGTCCTGACTTTC.

The rearrangement joins TRBV9 to TRBJ2-5, with 9 bases fitting TRBD1. V shed 0 bases, J shed 4 bases, and the junction held 10 bases outside the gene matches. CDR1 is SGDLS, CDR2 YYNGEE, per germline. The CDR3 consists of 17 residues. The CDR3 loop reads CASSVAGGQGLGETQYF. For the CDR3, the DNA is TGTGCCAGCAGCGTAGCTGGTGGACAGGGGTTGGGAGAGACCCAGTACTTC.

The V and J genes are TRBV6-5 and TRBJ1-6; TRBD1 aligns across 7 bases. The CDR3 totals 15 residues. Germline lookup yields CDR1 MNHEY and CDR2 SVGAGI. V gave up 2 bases and J gave up 9 bases; unmatched junction bases: 7. CDR3 protein: CASSYQTGMTSPLHF. The CDR3 region has the DNA TGTGCCAGCAGTTACCAGACAGGGATGACTTCACCCCTCCACTTT.

The chain carries TRBV10-3 and TRBJ2-5; 9 bases align to TRBD2. Germline loops: CDR1 ENHRY, CDR2 SYGVKD. The CDR3 loop spans 14 amino acids. V lost 6 bases, J lost 4 bases, and 6 bases stayed unmatched. CDR3 loop: CAIRRTSDVETQYF. In nucleotides, the CDR3 is TGTGCCATCAGGAGGACTAGCGATGTAGAGACCCAGTACTTC.